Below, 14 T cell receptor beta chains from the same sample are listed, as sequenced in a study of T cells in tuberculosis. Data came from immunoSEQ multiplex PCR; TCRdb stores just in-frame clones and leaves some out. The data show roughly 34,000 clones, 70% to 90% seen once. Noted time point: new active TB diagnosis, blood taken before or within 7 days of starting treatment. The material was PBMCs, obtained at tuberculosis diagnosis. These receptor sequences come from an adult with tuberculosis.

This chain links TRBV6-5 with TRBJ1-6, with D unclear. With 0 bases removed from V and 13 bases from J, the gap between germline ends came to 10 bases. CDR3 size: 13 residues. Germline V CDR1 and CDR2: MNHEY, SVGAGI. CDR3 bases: TGTGCCAGCAGTTACTCTAACAATAGCCCCCTCCACTTT. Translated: CASSYSNNSPLHF.

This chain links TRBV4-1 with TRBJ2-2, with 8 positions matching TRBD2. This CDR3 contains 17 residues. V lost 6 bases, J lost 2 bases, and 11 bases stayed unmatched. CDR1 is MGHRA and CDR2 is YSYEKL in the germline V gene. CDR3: CASRRGPAGANTGELFF. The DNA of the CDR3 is TGCGCCAGCAGGCGGGGGCCAGCGGGAGCAAACACCGGGGAGCTGTTTTTT.

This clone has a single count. In DNA form, the CDR3 reads TGTGCCAGCCACCGGGACAGTGAGGGAGATACGCAGTATTTT. Translating it yields CASHRDSEGDTQYF. The chain joins TRBV28 to TRBJ2-3, with 7 positions matching TRBD1. The CDR3 contains 14 residues. The germline gives CDR1 MDHEN, CDR2 SYDVKM. The J segment lost 5 bases and the V segment lost 8 bases, leaving 10 bases of the junction unmatched.

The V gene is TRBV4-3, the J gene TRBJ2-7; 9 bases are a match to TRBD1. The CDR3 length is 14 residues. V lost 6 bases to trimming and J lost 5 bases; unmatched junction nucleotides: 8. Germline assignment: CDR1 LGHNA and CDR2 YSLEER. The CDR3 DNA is TGCGCCAGCAGTTACGGGGGACAGGGAAACGAGCAGTACTTC. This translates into CASSYGGQGNEQYF.

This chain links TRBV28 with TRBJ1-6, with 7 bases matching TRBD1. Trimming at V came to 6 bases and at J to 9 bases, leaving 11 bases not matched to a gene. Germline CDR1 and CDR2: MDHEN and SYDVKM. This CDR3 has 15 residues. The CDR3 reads CASSFGQEEVSPLHF. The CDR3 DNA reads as TGTGCCAGCAGCTTTGGACAGGAGGAGGTTTCACCCCTCCACTTT.

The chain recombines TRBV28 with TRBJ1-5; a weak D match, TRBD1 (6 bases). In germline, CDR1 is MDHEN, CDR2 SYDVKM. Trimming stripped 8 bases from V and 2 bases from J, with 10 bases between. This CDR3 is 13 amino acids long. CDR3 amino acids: CASRGGGNQPQHF. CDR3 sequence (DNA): TGTGCCAGCCGAGGGGGGGGCAATCAGCCCCAGCATTTT.

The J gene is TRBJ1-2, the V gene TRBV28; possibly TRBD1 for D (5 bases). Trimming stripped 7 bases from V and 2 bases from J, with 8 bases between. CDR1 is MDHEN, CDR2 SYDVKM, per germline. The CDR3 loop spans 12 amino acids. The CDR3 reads CASMYRNYGYTF. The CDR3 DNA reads TGTGCCAGCATGTACAGGAACTATGGCTACACCTTC.

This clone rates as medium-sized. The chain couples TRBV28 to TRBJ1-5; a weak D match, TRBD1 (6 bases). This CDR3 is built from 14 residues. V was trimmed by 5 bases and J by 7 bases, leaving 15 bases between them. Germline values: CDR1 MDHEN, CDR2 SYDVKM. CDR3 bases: TGTGCCAGCAGTCTAACAGGGAGACAGCAGCCCCAGCATTTT. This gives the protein CASSLTGRQQPQHF.

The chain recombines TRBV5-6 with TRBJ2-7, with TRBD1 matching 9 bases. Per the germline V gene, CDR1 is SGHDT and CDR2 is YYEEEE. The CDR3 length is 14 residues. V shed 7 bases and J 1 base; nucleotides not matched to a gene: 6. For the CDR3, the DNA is TGTGCCAGCCAACAGGGGGCGCGGTCCTACGAGCAGTACTTC. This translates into CASQQGARSYEQYF.

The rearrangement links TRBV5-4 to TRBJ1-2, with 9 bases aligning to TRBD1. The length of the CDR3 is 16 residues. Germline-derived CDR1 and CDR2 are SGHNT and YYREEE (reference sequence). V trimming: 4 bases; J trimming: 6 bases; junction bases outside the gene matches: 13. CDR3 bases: TGTGCCAGCAGCCCCTGGGACAGGGTCAGCACTCATGGCTACACCTTC. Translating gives CASSPWDRVSTHGYTF.

The CDR3 nucleotides read TGTGCCAGCAGGTTTGGGACAGGGGACACCGGGGAGCTGTTTTTT. It translates to CASRFGTGDTGELFF. V gene TRBV6-6 combines with J gene TRBJ2-2; 10 bases fit TRBD1. CDR1 is MNHNY, CDR2 SVGAGI, per germline (reference sequence). This CDR3 is 15 amino acids long. V shed 6 bases, J shed 3 bases, and the junction held 4 bases outside the gene matches.

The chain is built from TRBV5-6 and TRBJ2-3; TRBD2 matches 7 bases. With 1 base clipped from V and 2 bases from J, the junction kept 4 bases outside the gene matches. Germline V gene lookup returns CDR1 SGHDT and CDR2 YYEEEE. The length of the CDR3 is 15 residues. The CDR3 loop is CASSLPGGYTDTQYF. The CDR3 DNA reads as TGTGCCAGCAGCTTGCCCGGGGGGTACACAGATACGCAGTATTTT.

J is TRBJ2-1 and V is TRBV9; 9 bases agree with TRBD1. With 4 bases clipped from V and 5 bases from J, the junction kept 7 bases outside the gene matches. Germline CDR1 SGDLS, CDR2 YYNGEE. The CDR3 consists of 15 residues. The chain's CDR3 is CASSPGQGRDNEQFF. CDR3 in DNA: TGTGCCAGCAGCCCCGGACAGGGGCGAGACAATGAGCAGTTCTTC.

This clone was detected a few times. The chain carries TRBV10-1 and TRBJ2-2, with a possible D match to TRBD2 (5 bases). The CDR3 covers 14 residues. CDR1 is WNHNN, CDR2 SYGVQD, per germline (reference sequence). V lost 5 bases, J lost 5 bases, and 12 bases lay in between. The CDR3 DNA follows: TGCGCCAGCAGTTCACTAGTGAGGACCGGGGAGCTGTTTTTT. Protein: CASSSLVRTGELFF.